These 32 T cell receptor beta chains came from one sample sequenced in a study of blood T cell repertoires in COVID-19. The assay was immunoSEQ multiplex PCR, and TCRdb's table has in-frame clones only and misses some. The data contain hundreds of thousands of clones, approximately 92% of them singletons. Sequencing was carried out using PBMCs or T cells enriched from blood (not recorded which). These receptors all come from a man between 25 and 39 years old who had recovered from COVID-19.

The chain recombines TRBV7-2 with TRBJ2-7; TRBD2 matches at 8 bases. Losses at the gene ends were 2 bases for V and 3 bases for J; bases not matched to a gene: 9. This CDR3 is built from 16 residues. Germline-derived CDR1 and CDR2 are SGHTA and FQGNSA. The DNA for the CDR3 is TGTGCCAGCAGCTTAAAGGCGGGAGGCCTTTTCTACGAGCAGTACTTC. As protein: CASSLKAGGLFYEQYF.

The rearrangement joins TRBV2 to TRBJ2-6; 9 bases fit TRBD1. The CDR3 spans 20 residues. V was pared by 1 base and J by 0 bases, with 10 bases of the junction left unmatched. The germline V gene encodes CDR1 SNHLY and CDR2 FYNNEI. The CDR3 reads CASSEGQGQGTFSGANVLTF. DNA of the CDR3: TGTGCCAGCAGTGAAGGACAGGGACAGGGAACATTCTCTGGGGCCAACGTCCTGACTTTC.

This clone has only a few counts. The chain combines TRBV10-1 with TRBJ2-7, with D perhaps matching TRBD1 (6 bases). The CDR3 totals 14 residues. Germline loops: CDR1 WNHNN, CDR2 SYGVQD (reference sequence). Between the trimmed V and J ends, which lost 8 bases and 0 bases, there was a span of 14 bases. The CDR3 DNA follows: TGCGCCAGCCCTGGGACACTCAACTCCTACGAGCAGTACTTC. Translated, it gives CASPGTLNSYEQYF.

The V and J genes are TRBV6-5 and TRBJ1-2, with a tentative D call TRBD1 (5 bases). The CDR3 has 10 residues. In germline, CDR1 is MNHEY, CDR2 SVGAGI. V gave up 6 bases and J gave up 8 bases, with 7 bases separating them. The CDR3 spells CASRQEGYTF. As DNA, the CDR3 is TGTGCCAGCAGACAGGAGGGCTACACCTTC.

The chain is built from TRBV13 and TRBJ1-1; D may be TRBD1 (6 bases). The germline CDR1 and CDR2 sequences are PRHDT and FYEKMQ (reference sequence). Trimming cost V 0 bases and J 4 bases, with 9 bases left between them. This CDR3 spans 14 amino acids. The CDR3 nucleotides read TGTGCCAGCAGCTTAGGTGGGACAATCACTGAAGCTTTCTTT. It is translated as CASSLGGTITEAFF.

The rearrangement joins TRBV4-1 to TRBJ2-7, with 7 bases lining up with TRBD1. Looked up from germline, CDR1 is MGHRA and CDR2 is YSYEKL. J gave up 2 bases and V 4 bases, and 5 bases lay outside the gene matches. The CDR3 runs 14 residues. The CDR3 nucleotides read TGCGCCAGCAGCCCCTGGCAGGGGGCCTACGAGCAGTACTTC. Its translation: CASSPWQGAYEQYF.

The rearrangement uses TRBV7-9 and TRBJ1-2; 8 bases fit TRBD1. Germline V gene lookup returns CDR1 SEHNR and CDR2 FQNEAQ (reference sequence). CDR3 length: 17 residues. V was clipped by 0 bases and J by 3 bases; unmatched bases: 9. CDR3 nucleotide sequence: TGTGCCAGCAGCTTAGCAGGGCCAGGGGGCCCTCACTATGGCTACACCTTC. This gives the protein CASSLAGPGGPHYGYTF.

CDR3 sequence reads: CASSSYGTGDTEAFF. DNA of the CDR3: TGTGCCAGCAGCTCCTACGGGACAGGGGACACTGAAGCTTTCTTT. The chain combines TRBV7-6 with TRBJ1-1; 10 nucleotides agree with TRBD1. CDR1 and CDR2 (germline): SGHVS, FNYEAQ. This CDR3 is 15 amino acids long. J was trimmed by 3 bases and V by 4 bases; bases with no gene match: 5.

The rearrangement links TRBV19 to TRBJ2-1; 7 bases align to TRBD2. Trimming removed 4 bases from V and 1 base from J; junction bases left unmatched: 4. This CDR3 is built from 15 residues. CDR1 is LNHDA, CDR2 SQIVND, per germline (reference sequence). CDR3 region: CASSTSGGSYNEQFF. The DNA of the CDR3 is TGTGCCAGTAGTACATCCGGGGGGTCCTACAATGAGCAGTTCTTC.

The rearrangement joins TRBV5-1 to TRBJ2-7; no definite D call. The CDR3 consists of 15 residues. CDR1 is SGHRS and CDR2 is YFSETQ in the germline V gene. V gave up 0 bases and J gave up 6 bases, with 16 bases separating them. The CDR3 DNA follows: TGCGCCAGCAGCTTGGGGAACCTGAACTCAGGCGAGCAGTACTTC. Translated: CASSLGNLNSGEQYF. Full variable domain (outside the CDR3, taken from reference TRBV5-1 and TRBJ2-7): KAGVTQTPRYLIKTRGQQVTLSCSPISGHRSVSWYQQTPGQGLQFLFEYFSETQRNKGNFPGRFSGRQFSNSRSEMNVSTLELGDSALYLCASSLGNLNSGEQYFGPGTRLTVT.

In nucleotides, the CDR3 is TGTGCCAGCAGCGACAGGGTTGGGCCCGGGGAGCTGTTTTTT. Its protein product is CASSDRVGPGELFF. V usage is TRBV28 and J usage is TRBJ2-2; 7 positions match TRBD1. The J segment lost 6 bases and the V segment lost 6 bases, leaving 7 bases of the junction unmatched. From germline, CDR1 is MDHEN and CDR2 SYDVKM. The CDR3 is made up of 14 amino acids.

The chain employs TRBV6-5 and TRBJ1-1; 8 bases align to TRBD1. V lost 5 bases to trimming and J lost 10 bases; unmatched junction nucleotides: 6. CDR3 length equals 12 residues. Germline V gene sequence: CDR1 MNHEY, CDR2 SVGAGI. The CDR3 coding sequence is TGTGCCAGCAGTCTCCGGACAGGGCGAGCTTTCTTT. Its protein is CASSLRTGRAFF.

The J gene is TRBJ2-7, the V gene TRBV10-3; weak D call: TRBD1 (6 bases). V gave up 10 bases and J gave up 0 bases, with 10 bases separating them. From germline, CDR1 is ENHRY and CDR2 SYGVKD. This CDR3 is built from 12 residues. CDR3 nucleotide sequence: TGTGCCAGCGGACAGTCCTCCTACGAGCAGTACTTC. It specifies CASGQSSYEQYF.

The V gene is TRBV4-2, the J gene TRBJ2-2, with 11 nucleotides matching TRBD2. CDR1 and CDR2 (germline): LGHNA, YNFKEQ. The CDR3 consists of 16 residues. The ends lost 0 bases at V and 6 bases at J; junction bases unmatched: 3. In DNA, the CDR3 is TGTGCCAGCAGCCAAGAGGATAGCGGGAGGGCCGGGGAGCTGTTTTTT. Encoded protein: CASSQEDSGRAGELFF.

J is TRBJ2-1 and V is TRBV4-1; weak D call: TRBD1 (5 bases). The CDR3 runs 16 residues. Trimming took off 0 bases at V and 4 bases at J, with 13 bases between the two ends. CDR1 and CDR2 (germline): MGHRA, YSYEKL. Here the CDR3 DNA reads TGCGCCAGCAGCCAAGATCCAGGGTACCGGTACAATGAGCAGTTCTTC. Translation gives CASSQDPGYRYNEQFF.

The chain joins TRBV7-2 to TRBJ2-1; the D is unclear. Germline-derived CDR1 and CDR2 are SGHTA and FQGNSA. The CDR3 is made up of 13 amino acids. With 4 bases removed from V and 0 bases from J, the gap between germline ends came to 4 bases. CDR3 sequence (DNA): TGTGCCAGCAGCTCCTACTCCTACAATGAGCAGTTCTTC. Its translation: CASSSYSYNEQFF.

The gene calls are TRBV30 and TRBJ1-4, with D possibly matching TRBD1 (6 bases). The CDR3 consists of 15 residues. Trimming left V 0 bases short and J 4 bases short, with 12 bases between. The germline V gene encodes CDR1 GTSNPN and CDR2 SVGIG (reference sequence). Here the CDR3 reads CAWSVGQGINEKLFF. The CDR3 bases are TGTGCCTGGAGTGTAGGCCAGGGGATTAATGAAAAACTGTTTTTT.

V gene TRBV6-5 combines with J gene TRBJ1-1; D is perhaps TRBD1 (5 bases). CDR3 size: 15 residues. The V end was cut by 7 bases, the J end by 7 bases, with 22 bases between. Germline assignment: CDR1 MNHEY and CDR2 SVGAGI. The CDR3 nucleotides are TGTGCCAGCAAACCAGGGAAGACGTGGGGCGATGAAGCTTTCTTT. It yields the protein CASKPGKTWGDEAFF.

This clone was recorded once. The rearrangement uses TRBV14 and TRBJ2-1; 8 bases are shared with TRBD2. CDR1 is SGHDN, CDR2 FVKESK, per germline. V was clipped by 1 base and J by 0 bases; unmatched bases: 2. The CDR3 covers 16 residues. CDR3 sequence: CASSQAGGSSYNEQFF. DNA for the CDR3: TGTGCCAGCAGCCAAGCGGGAGGGAGCTCCTACAATGAGCAGTTCTTC.

This clone showed up just once. This chain links TRBV5-1 with TRBJ1-1, with D possibly TRBD1 on 5 matching bases. V was pared by 4 bases and J by 11 bases, with 15 bases between. Germline CDR1 is SGHRS and CDR2 is YFSETQ. CDR3 length: 12 amino acids. The CDR3 protein is CASSPRGEDAFF. Written as DNA, the CDR3 is TGCGCCAGCAGCCCGCGGGGGGAGGATGCTTTCTTT.

V usage is TRBV21-1 and J usage is TRBJ2-7; TRBD2, as called in the table, went unchecked against the DNA. TRBV21-1 constitutes a pseudogene. There are 20 residues in the CDR3. The DNA of the CDR3 is TGTGCCAGCAGCAAAGGGGGACTTACAGAAGGGCGTAGCGGGGGTTACGAGCAGTACTTC. Protein: CASSKGGLTEGRSGGYEQYF.

The chain joins TRBV7-9 to TRBJ1-3, with D tentatively TRBD1 (6 bases). Trimming removed 0 bases at V and 2 bases at J, with 17 bases between. Germline CDR1 reads SEHNR; CDR2 reads FQNEAQ (reference sequence). This CDR3 is built from 18 residues. CDR3 sequence (DNA): TGTGCCAGCAGCTTAGCGGAACTACAGGGTAACCCTGGAAACACCATATATTTT. This sequence encodes CASSLAELQGNPGNTIYF.

CDR3 DNA sequence: TGTGCCAGCAGACAAAGCGGACAGGGTAATTCACCCCTCCACTTT. It is translated as CASRQSGQGNSPLHF. This chain connects TRBV7-9 to TRBJ1-6, with 8 bases identical to TRBD1. The germline CDR1 and CDR2 sequences are SEHNR and FQNEAQ (reference sequence). J lost 6 bases, V lost 6 bases, and 7 bases had no gene match. The CDR3 runs to 15 residues.

The chain employs TRBV6-5 and TRBJ1-1; 7 bases fit TRBD1. Germline assignment: CDR1 MNHEY and CDR2 SVGAGI. The CDR3 has 14 amino acids. J gave up 1 base and V 7 bases, and 6 bases lay outside the gene matches. The CDR3 DNA reads as TGTGCCAGCACCTCGACAGGGACGAACACTGAAGCTTTCTTT. Encoded protein: CASTSTGTNTEAFF.

The J gene is TRBJ2-3, the V gene TRBV18; 10 bases fit TRBD2. This CDR3 is built from 15 residues. Germline CDR1 is KGHSH and CDR2 is LQKENI. With V trimmed by 4 bases and J by 4 bases, 5 bases remained unmatched. CDR3 sequence: CASSLKAGGPDTQYF. CDR3 nucleotides: TGTGCCAGCTCACTCAAAGCGGGAGGGCCAGATACGCAGTATTTT.

This chain connects TRBV29-1 to TRBJ2-2; no clear D. Germline loops: CDR1 SQVTM, CDR2 ANQGSEA. V lost 7 bases, J lost 3 bases, and 15 bases lay in between. The CDR3 runs 14 residues. The CDR3 sequence is CSAYQERYTGELFF. DNA for the CDR3: TGCAGCGCCTACCAAGAGAGGTACACCGGGGAGCTGTTTTTT.

The chain links TRBV24-1 to TRBJ2-1, with TRBD2 matching 9 bases. Germline CDR1 KGHDR, CDR2 SFDVKD. This CDR3 contains 15 residues. Losses at the gene ends were 3 bases for V and 8 bases for J; bases not matched to a gene: 7. In nucleotides, the CDR3 is TGTGCCACCAGTGATGTTAGCGGGAGAGGCGATGAGCAGTTCTTC. Amino acids: CATSDVSGRGDEQFF.

The chain joins TRBV28 to TRBJ1-1; perhaps TRBD1 as D (6 bases). Looked up from germline, CDR1 is MDHEN and CDR2 is SYDVKM. V was cut by 1 base and J by 6 bases, with 18 bases left in between. The CDR3 totals 16 residues. The CDR3 coding sequence is TGTGCCAGCAGTTTATCCCCTCAGGGGTGGCGGGCTGAAGCTTTCTTT. Translating it yields CASSLSPQGWRAEAFF.

The chain recombines TRBV2 with TRBJ1-1; a possible D gene is TRBD1 (6 bases). CDR3 length equals 14 residues. The germline gives CDR1 SNHLY, CDR2 FYNNEI. The V gene lost 5 bases and the J gene lost 4 bases, with 14 bases spanning the gap. CDR3 coding DNA: TGTGCCAGCAGTCTACAGGGAATTGGCACTGAAGCTTTCTTT. Translation gives CASSLQGIGTEAFF.

This clone has just a few counts. This rearrangement joins TRBV28 to TRBJ1-3; weak D call: TRBD1 (5 bases). V was shortened by 5 bases and J by 0 bases, with 14 bases between the two germline ends. This CDR3 has 16 amino acids. Germline V gives CDR1 MDHEN, CDR2 SYDVKM. The CDR3 DNA reads TGTGCCAGCAGTCCGGGACTGATCCTCTCTGGAAACACCATATATTTT. Protein: CASSPGLILSGNTIYF. The full variable domain, completed using reference TRBV28 and TRBJ1-3, is DVKVTQSSRYLVKRTGEKVFLECVQDMDHENMFWYRQDPGLGLRLIYFSYDVKMKEKGDIPEGYSVSREKKERFSLILESASTNQTSMYLCASSPGLILSGNTIYFGEGSWLTVV.

V is TRBV4-1 and J is TRBJ2-7; 9 nucleotides line up with TRBD2. The ends lost 3 bases at V and 2 bases at J; junction bases unmatched: 8. The CDR3 covers 16 residues. CDR1 MGHRA and CDR2 YSYEKL come from the germline V gene. CDR3 in amino acids: CASSHEGTSLTYEQYF. CDR3 nucleotides: TGCGCCAGCAGCCACGAAGGGACTAGCCTAACCTACGAGCAGTACTTC.

The V gene is TRBV27, the J gene TRBJ2-1, with D tentatively TRBD2 (5 bases). Germline CDR1 reads MNHEY; CDR2 reads SMNVEV (reference sequence). The length of the CDR3 is 13 residues. Deletions cut 3 bases from V and 8 bases from J, with 11 bases between. The CDR3 region has the DNA TGTGCCAGCAGTTTTAGGAGGATAGATGAGCAGTTCTTC. It is translated as CASSFRRIDEQFF.